Following are 14 T cell receptor beta chains from one sample sequenced in a study of tumor-infiltrating lymphocytes in primary liver carcinoma. The authors took blood RNA from unsorted whole blood and also extracted germline DNA. Making TCR beta cDNA involved around 500 ng total RNA and a constant-region primer. Construction of TCR beta libraries relied on three successive nested multiplex PCR rounds employing slightly modified ARM-PCR. The study ran its first two PCR rounds for approximately 11 cycles each, using TRBV1-TRBV30 forward primers and a C-beta reverse primer. In TCRdb, the multiplex PCR reads were re-called with MiXCR into one record per CDR3 protein. The data hold fewer than 400,000 distinct CDR3 sequences, with 45% to 70% observed a single time. Sequencing was done on a sample of peripheral blood. These receptors originate from a woman younger than 45 with primary liver carcinoma and hepatitis B virus infection.

V is TRBV30 and J is TRBJ1-5; 11 positions match TRBD1. The germline CDR1 and CDR2 sequences are GTSNPN and SVGIG (reference sequence). The V segment lost 4 bases and the J segment 9 bases; nucleotides outside the gene matches: 17. The CDR3 contains 17 residues. The CDR3, as DNA: TGTGCCTGGAATTGGGCTGGGGACAGGGGGGGACTCCGGCCCCAGCATTTT. Translated, it gives CAWNWAGDRGGLRPQHF.

On this clonotype itself: Just one base apart from a much larger clone, this may be a read error. The gene calls are TRBV6-1 and TRBJ2-5, with TRBD2 as a possible D gene (6 bases). Deletions cut 6 bases from V and 7 bases from J, with 18 bases between. CDR3 length: 14 residues. Germline V CDR1 and CDR2: MNHNS, SASEGT. CDR3 protein: CASRSSGDLATQYF. CDR3 coding DNA: TGTGCCAGCAGAAGTTCGGGAGACCTGGCGACCCAGTACTTC.

The chain employs TRBV5-4 and TRBJ1-6; D unclear. V shed 0 bases and J shed 6 bases, with 7 bases lying between them. The germline V gene has CDR1 SGHNT and CDR2 YYREEE (reference sequence). The CDR3 totals 14 residues. The CDR3 nucleotides read TGTGCCAGCAGCTTGGAACAGATTAATTCACCCCTCCACTTT. Amino acid sequence: CASSLEQINSPLHF.

A word on this clonotype: An end of the junction differs from the germline gene, which may be a read error. The CDR3 region has the DNA TGCGACAGCAGCCCCACGAAACTAGGGTACTACGAGCAGTACTTC. Translating it yields CDSSPTKLGYYEQYF. V gene TRBV4-1 combines with J gene TRBJ2-7, with D tentatively TRBD2 (5 bases). Germline-derived CDR1 and CDR2 are MGHRA and YSYEKL. This CDR3 has 15 residues.

Regarding this clonotype: A much more abundant neighbour one base away suggests this may be a read error. This rearrangement joins TRBV6-2 or TRBV6-3 to TRBJ2-4, with D perhaps matching TRBD1 (5 bases). The germline gives CDR1 MNHEY, CDR2 SVGEGT. V shed 7 bases and J shed 11 bases, with 21 bases lying between them. The CDR3 covers 14 residues. CDR3 sequence reads: CASTALMGHMVQYF. The CDR3 DNA reads TGTGCCAGCACCGCGCTCATGGGGCATATGGTTCAGTACTTC.

This clonotype was detected a few times. A read error may produce the germline difference seen at one junction end. The chain combines TRBV28 with TRBJ2-1; no clear D. This CDR3 has 12 residues. Germline values: CDR1 MDHEN, CDR2 SYDVKM. The CDR3 bases are TGTACCAGCAGTTTACCGGGCAATGAGCAGTTCTTC. Protein: CTSSLPGNEQFF.

The genes are TRBV11-2 and TRBJ2-3; 15 bases agree with TRBD2. The CDR3 runs 20 residues. Germline CDR1 reads SGHAT; CDR2 reads FQNNGV. The trim removed 0 bases at V and 15 bases at J, leaving 22 bases unmatched. The CDR3 DNA reads TGTGCCAGCAGCTTAGAGACGGCGGGACTAGCGGGAGGACGCACAGATACACATTATTTT. Its protein product is CASSLETAGLAGGRTDTHYF.

This clonotype occurred a few times. The J gene is TRBJ2-3, the V gene TRBV30; 11 nucleotides line up with TRBD2. CDR3 length equals 16 residues. V lost 0 bases to trimming and J lost 6 bases; unmatched junction nucleotides: 8. Germline V gene lookup returns CDR1 GTSNPN and CDR2 SVGIG (reference sequence). The CDR3 loop reads CAWSVAGLAERDTQYF. The DNA of the CDR3 is TGTGCCTGGAGTGTAGCGGGACTAGCGGAACGGGATACGCAGTATTTT.

As concerns this clonotype: The junction differs from germline at one of its ends, possibly a read error. The V gene is TRBV6-6, the J gene TRBJ2-3; tentatively, D is TRBD2 (5 bases). The germline CDR1 and CDR2 sequences are MNHNY and SVGAGI (reference sequence). The CDR3 has 13 amino acids. The CDR3 DNA follows: TGTGCCAGCAGGAGCTGGGAGATACAAACGCGGTATTTT. It is translated as CASRSWEIQTRYF.

This clonotype was picked up a small number of times. V usage is TRBV7-8 and J usage is TRBJ2-2; TRBD1 matches at 8 bases. V dropped 3 bases and J dropped 10; count of bases not matched to a gene: 4. CDR1 is SGHVS, CDR2 FQNEAQ, per germline. This CDR3 has 13 amino acids. CDR3 protein: CASSFYQGAELFF. The CDR3 region has the DNA TGTGCCAGCAGCTTTTACCAGGGGGCGGAGCTGTTTTTT. Variable domain in full (rest from reference TRBV7-8 and TRBJ2-2): GAGVSQSPRYKVAKRGQDVALRCDPISGHVSLFWYQQALGQGPEFLTYFQNEAQLDKSGLPSDRFFAERPEGSVSTLKIQRTQQEDSAVYLCASSFYQGAELFFGEGSRLTVL.

As regards this clonotype: One base away lies a much larger clone, so this may be a sequencing read error. The CDR3: CSVAPRGTDTQYF. CDR3 nucleotide sequence: TGCAGCGTTGCACCGAGGGGGACAGATACGCAGTATTTT. V is TRBV29-1 and J is TRBJ2-3; perhaps TRBD1 as D (6 bases). V lost 4 bases to trimming and J lost 3 bases, with 11 bases between them. CDR1 SQVTM and CDR2 ANQGSEA come from the germline V gene. The CDR3 length is 13 residues.

This clonotype was detected only a few times. The DNA of the CDR3 is TGTGCCAGCAGAGTTATGACCGGGGACCGTCGGGAGCAGTACTTC. Translation: CASRVMTGDRREQYF. The chain combines TRBV13 with TRBJ2-7, with D possibly called TRBD1 or TRBD2 (5 bases each). V was trimmed by 6 bases and J by 7 bases, leaving 22 bases between them. Looked up from germline, CDR1 is PRHDT and CDR2 is FYEKMQ (reference sequence). The CDR3 totals 15 residues.

The J gene is TRBJ2-7, the V gene TRBV18; TRBD1 might be the D (6 bases). V was shortened by 5 bases and J by 5 bases, with 16 bases between the two germline ends. The CDR3 spans 14 residues. The germline CDR1 and CDR2 sequences are KGHSH and LQKENI. The CDR3 sequence is CASSSPLQGHEQYF. In nucleotides, the CDR3 is TGTGCCAGCTCATCTCCTTTACAGGGCCACGAGCAGTACTTC.

A remark on this clonotype: Sequence at one end of the junction differs from germline and may be a read error. J is TRBJ2-1 and V is TRBV4-1, with 8 bases aligning to TRBD2. Germline-derived CDR1 and CDR2 are MGHRA and YSYEKL. There are 21 residues in the CDR3. Here the CDR3 reads CASSQAVQHRGLAGSYNKQFF. Written as DNA, the CDR3 is TGCGCCAGCAGCCAAGCGGTCCAACATCGTGGGCTAGCGGGTTCCTACAATAAGCAGTTCTTC.